This TCR beta chain came from a study of T cells in Graves' hyperthyroidism and ophthalmopathy. From RNA transcripts, TCR beta CDR3 regions were amplified. HTBI primers drove first-round RT-PCR of the TCR CDR3. Each CDR3 protein is one row after TCRdb ran MiXCR on the multiplex PCR reads. Among about 640,000 distinct CDR3 sequences listed, less than 25% were seen once. V was clipped by 1 base and J by 5 bases, with 17 bases between them. CDR3 length equals 16 residues. The V gene's germline CDR1 is MDHEN and CDR2 SYDVKM. This clonotype has just a few counts. Sequencing was performed on blood. The genes are TRBV28 and TRBJ1-2; no clear D. The TCR comes from a man aged 25-40 years with Graves' ophthalmopathy. The CDR3 reads CASSLLRLPVPYGYTF. CDR3 nucleotides: TGTGCCAGCAGTTTATTGAGGTTACCCGTTCCTTATGGCTACACCTTC.